This T cell receptor beta chain was captured by sequencing in a study of blood T cell repertoires in COVID-19. About this clone: Other nucleotide sequences in the sample specify the same CDR3.

Data came from immunoSEQ multiplex PCR; TCRdb stores just in-frame clones and leaves some out. This repertoire shows over 75,000 clones, roughly four fifths found once; its top ten account for 1.2%. The trim removed 6 bases at V and 10 bases at J, leaving 11 bases unmatched. This CDR3 contains 13 residues. Germline V CDR1 and CDR2: MNHEY, SVGAGI. This rearrangement joins TRBV6-5 to TRBJ1-1; 7 positions agree with TRBD1. The sequencing input was peripheral blood. This sequence was found in a woman aged 80 or over with acute or convalescent COVID-19. Written as DNA, the CDR3 is TGTGCCAGCAGCCTTACTCTGCAGGGGGTAGCTTTCTTT. It translates to CASSLTLQGVAFF.